The sequence of this TCR beta chain was determined in a study of T cell changes during pregnancy in multiple sclerosis (dated by TCRdb to between 2019 and 2020). At the level of the whole study: In women with multiple sclerosis, the researchers looked at how the T cell repertoire shifted as pregnancy progressed.

Worth noting for this clone: Its antigen is still unknown. No base qualities exist here, and no much larger clone lies one base off it.

CDR1 and CDR2 (SQVTM, ANQGSEA) derive from the germline V gene. Trimming removed 4 bases from V and 1 base from J; the gene matches leave 11 bases unexplained. The CDR3 has 18 amino acids, counting the end cysteine and phenylalanine. The CDR3 DNA has 54 bases and is translated from base 1. To prepare the library, the immunoSEQ multiplex PCR assay was applied. This immuneACCESS table, as held by TCRdb, lists in-frame sequences with V and J called but not all clones. Of the missing ones, under half trace to an unresolved V gene in checked studies; the others have no known cause. The sample data list 50,000 or so clones, and more than 80% of these were observed just once. The ten biggest clones cover approximately 0.45% of the sample.

The TCR originated in a female donor in good health, enrolled as a control in a pregnancy study. This sequence uses TRBV29-1 and TRBJ2-6, and 9 junction bases match TRBD1. The sample here was CD4+ T cells from peripheral blood mononuclear cells, taken after pregnancy. The sequence in DNA is TGCAGCGTTGCGATTCTGACAGGGGGTTTTTCTGGGGCCAACGTCCTGACTTTC. Its protein reads: CSVAILTGGFSGANVLTF.